Listed here are 13 T cell receptor beta chains from one sample, sequenced in a study of blood T cell repertoires in COVID-19. Using immunoSEQ multiplex PCR, the repertoire was profiled, and TCRdb retains in-frame clones only, with some absent. The sample has about 240,000 clones, around 89% seen once. What was sequenced was PBMCs or T cells enriched from blood (not recorded which). The receptor set was obtained from a woman between 25 and 40 years old who had recovered from COVID-19.

The rearrangement joins TRBV27 to TRBJ1-2, with TRBD1 as a possible D gene (5 bases). The germline V gene encodes CDR1 MNHEY and CDR2 SMNVEV (reference sequence). V lost 6 bases and J 8 bases, leaving 13 bases between the germline ends. The CDR3 runs to 12 residues. The CDR3 loop is CASSPQGGGYTF. The CDR3 nucleotides are TGTGCCAGCAGCCCGCAGGGAGGCGGCTACACCTTC.

As for this clone: The sample carries other DNA sequences with the same CDR3. This chain links TRBV7-2 with TRBJ1-5, with 11 bases aligning to TRBD1. The germline CDR1 and CDR2 sequences are SGHTA and FQGNSA. Trimming cost V 5 bases and J 4 bases; bases outside gene matches: 4. The CDR3 totals 15 residues. Here the CDR3 reads CASSPGTGGNQPQHF. The CDR3 DNA follows: TGTGCCAGCAGCCCCGGGACAGGGGGAAATCAGCCCCAGCATTTT.

CDR3 in DNA: TGTGCCAGCATCCGAGGTCCCCTGATGGAGACCCAGTACTTC. Translation: CASIRGPLMETQYF. V is TRBV2 and J is TRBJ2-5; no reliable D call. Germline values: CDR1 SNHLY, CDR2 FYNNEI. This CDR3 contains 14 residues. V lost 7 bases to trimming and J lost 5 bases, with 17 bases between them.

The rearrangement joins TRBV28 to TRBJ2-1; the D gene is possibly TRBD2 (6 bases). Germline V CDR1 and CDR2: MDHEN, SYDVKM. The V end lost 2 bases, the J end lost 14 bases, and 22 bases lay between the germline ends. CDR3 length: 15 amino acids. CDR3: CASSLTLKRTSSKFF. As DNA, the CDR3 is TGTGCCAGCAGTTTAACCCTGAAAAGAACTAGCTCGAAGTTCTTC.

The chain recombines TRBV30 with TRBJ2-7, with 7 bases fitting TRBD1. V trimming: 2 bases; J trimming: 4 bases; junction bases outside the gene matches: 8. Germline V gives CDR1 GTSNPN, CDR2 SVGIG (reference sequence). This CDR3 contains 14 residues. CDR3 loop: CAWSYSTGLYEQYF. The CDR3 nucleotides read TGTGCCTGGAGTTACTCGACAGGGCTATACGAGCAGTACTTC.

The V call is TRBV19, the J call TRBJ2-2; TRBD2 matches at 16 bases. CDR1 LNHDA and CDR2 SQIVND come from the germline V gene (reference sequence). V trimming: 4 bases; J trimming: 0 bases; junction bases outside the gene matches: 5. This CDR3 contains 19 residues. In nucleotides, the CDR3 is TGTGCCAGTAGTAACCCGGGACTAGCGGGAGGGCCGAACACCGGGGAGCTGTTTTTT. Encoded protein: CASSNPGLAGGPNTGELFF.

V usage is TRBV27 and J usage is TRBJ2-1, with 12 bases lining up with TRBD2. V shed 6 bases, J shed 5 bases, and the junction held 2 bases outside the gene matches. This CDR3 has 14 amino acids. CDR1 is MNHEY, CDR2 SMNVEV, per germline (reference sequence). For the CDR3, the DNA is TGTGCCAGCAGAGGACTAGCGGGAAACAATGAGCAGTTCTTC. It yields the protein CASRGLAGNNEQFF.

The rearrangement joins TRBV14 to TRBJ2-4, with a possible D match to TRBD1 (5 bases). The CDR3 covers 13 residues. The V end lost 4 bases, the J end lost 6 bases, and 10 bases lay between the germline ends. Germline V CDR1 and CDR2: SGHDN, FVKESK. The CDR3 spells CASSRDRVNIQYF. In DNA form, the CDR3 reads TGTGCCAGCAGCCGCGACAGAGTAAACATTCAGTACTTC.

This clone appeared a single time. CDR3 loop: CASRRDMNTEAFF. The DNA of the CDR3 is TGTGCCAGCCGCCGGGACATGAACACTGAAGCTTTCTTT. The chain is built from TRBV11-3 and TRBJ1-1, with D tentatively TRBD1 (6 bases). Trimming took off 8 bases at V and 0 bases at J, with 10 bases between the two ends. The CDR3 consists of 13 residues. The germline gives CDR1 SGHNT, CDR2 YENEEA.

The chain carries TRBV19 and TRBJ1-3; D unresolved. V dropped 6 bases and J dropped 0 bases, with 12 bases sitting between them. The CDR3 totals 15 residues. In germline, CDR1 is LNHDA, CDR2 SQIVND (reference sequence). The CDR3 DNA reads TGTGCCAGTAGAACCGCCCTACTCTCTGGAAACACCATATATTTT. It encodes CASRTALLSGNTIYF.

The chain couples TRBV7-9 to TRBJ1-1; D possibly corresponds to TRBD1 (6 bases). The germline V gene encodes CDR1 SEHNR and CDR2 FQNEAQ (reference sequence). The CDR3 length is 12 residues. V was shortened by 6 bases and J by 6 bases, with 11 bases between the two germline ends. The CDR3 loop is CASSLNRAEAFF. DNA of the CDR3: TGTGCCAGCAGTCTTAACAGGGCTGAAGCTTTCTTT.

This rearrangement joins TRBV11-1 to TRBJ1-1; 7 positions agree with TRBD1. From germline, CDR1 is SGHAT and CDR2 FQDESV (reference sequence). Trimming removed 0 bases from V and 3 bases from J; junction bases left unmatched: 4. The CDR3 extends over 15 amino acids. The CDR3 loop is CASSLANRGYTEAFF. CDR3 nucleotide sequence: TGTGCCAGCAGCTTAGCGAACAGGGGTTACACTGAAGCTTTCTTT.

The chain links TRBV6-2 or TRBV6-3 to TRBJ2-7, with D possibly matching TRBD2 (6 bases). The CDR3 is 13 amino acids. V lost 2 bases to trimming and J lost 4 bases, with 9 bases between them. Germline lookup yields CDR1 MNHEY and CDR2 SVGEGT. The CDR3 is CASSYGGKYEQYF. The DNA of the CDR3 is TGTGCCAGCAGTTACGGAGGGAAATACGAGCAGTACTTC.